This T cell receptor beta chain stems from a study of blood T cells in healthy people across ages. General observations from the study: There was no known CMV status for donors, so expanded clonotype changes were possibly confounded. Long-lived donors had more naive CD4+ cells and higher diversity than aged donors. Older age went with lower TCR beta diversity per million T cells, in a roughly linear way.

Through a sample-barcoded 5' primer and a J-beta primer mix, a second PCR was run for roughly 6 to 11 cycles. TCRdb reanalysed the 5' RACE reads using MiXCR and keeps one entry per CDR3 protein. Of roughly 1.5 million distinct CDR3 sequences in the sample, less than 45% are singletons; the top ten hold less than 5%. CDR3 size: 13 residues. From germline, CDR1 is MGHRA and CDR2 YSYEKL. The V end lost 1 base, the J end lost 7 bases, and 8 bases lay between the germline ends. The authors extracted at least 5.5 micrograms of total RNA per sample. As regards this clonotype: Its specificity is unknown.

This clonotype was obtained from a woman between 18 and 30 years old in good health. This chain joins TRBV4-1 and TRBJ1-5; D is undetermined. The source material was blood. The CDR3: CASSQVGRQPQHF. CDR3 DNA sequence: TGCGCCAGCAGCCAAGTCGGCAGACAGCCCCAGCATTTT.